The 2 T cell receptor beta chains reported below all come from one sample, sequenced in a study of T-cell reconstitution after alpha-beta-depleted transplantation in children. Unique molecular identifiers were incorporated when the TCRbeta library was constructed. TCRdb used MiXCR to reprocess the PCR reads, holding one entry per CDR3 protein. This table has 120,000 or so distinct CDR3 sequences, 23% appearing once. The sequenced sample was PBMCs, mostly from graft donor cells, obtained 180 days after TCRalphabeta/CD19-depleted stem cell transplant. Receptors originate from a male patient aged 2-15 years who had a stem cell transplant for chronic granulomatous disease, so the T cells may come from the graft donor.

This clonotype was found many times. The gene calls are TRBV12-3 or TRBV12-4 and TRBJ2-6; D uncertain. V lost 6 bases and J 0 bases, leaving 6 bases between the germline ends. CDR3 size: 14 residues. This CDR3 is CASSISSGANVLTF. CDR3 bases: TGTGCCAGCAGCATTTCCTCTGGGGCCAACGTCCTGACTTTC.

The chain is built from TRBV12-3 or TRBV12-4 and TRBJ2-7, with a tentative D call TRBD2 (5 bases). The V gene lost 5 bases and the J gene lost 2 bases, with 13 bases spanning the gap. The CDR3 runs 14 residues. The DNA for the CDR3 is TGTGCCAGCAGTCCCTCCGGGAACACCTACGAGCAGTACTTC. Protein: CASSPSGNTYEQYF.